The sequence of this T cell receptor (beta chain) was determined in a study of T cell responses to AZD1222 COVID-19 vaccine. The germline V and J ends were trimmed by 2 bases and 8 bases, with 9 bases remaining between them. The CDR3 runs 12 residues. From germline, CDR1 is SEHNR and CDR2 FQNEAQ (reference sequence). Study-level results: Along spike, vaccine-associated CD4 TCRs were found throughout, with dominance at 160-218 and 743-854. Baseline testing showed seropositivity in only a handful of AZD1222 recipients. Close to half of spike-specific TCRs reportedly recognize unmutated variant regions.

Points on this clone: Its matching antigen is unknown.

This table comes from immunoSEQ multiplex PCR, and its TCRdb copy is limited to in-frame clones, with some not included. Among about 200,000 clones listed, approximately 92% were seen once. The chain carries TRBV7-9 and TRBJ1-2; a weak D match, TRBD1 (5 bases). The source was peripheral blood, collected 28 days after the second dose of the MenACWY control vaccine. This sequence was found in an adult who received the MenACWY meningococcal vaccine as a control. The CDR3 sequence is CASSLRGDGYTF. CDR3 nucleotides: TGTGCCAGCAGCTTAAGAGGGGACGGCTACACCTTC.